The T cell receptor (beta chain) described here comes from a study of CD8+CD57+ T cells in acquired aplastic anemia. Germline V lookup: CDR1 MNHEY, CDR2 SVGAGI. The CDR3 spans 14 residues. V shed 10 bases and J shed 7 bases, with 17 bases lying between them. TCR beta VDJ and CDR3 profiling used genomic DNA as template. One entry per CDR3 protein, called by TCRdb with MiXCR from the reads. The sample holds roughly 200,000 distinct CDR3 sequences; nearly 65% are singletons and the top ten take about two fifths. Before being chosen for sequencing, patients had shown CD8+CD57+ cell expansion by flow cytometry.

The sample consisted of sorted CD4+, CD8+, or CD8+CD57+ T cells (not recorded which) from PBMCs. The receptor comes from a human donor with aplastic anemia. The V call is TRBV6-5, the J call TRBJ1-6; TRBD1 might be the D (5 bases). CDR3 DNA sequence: TGTGCCACCCTATCCGGGGGACTGAATTCACCCCTCCACTTT. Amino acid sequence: CATLSGGLNSPLHF.